This T cell receptor (beta chain) was sequenced for a study of blood T cells in healthy people across ages. Primers used in a second PCR of about 6 to 11 cycles were a sample-barcoded 5' primer and a J-beta primer mix. Every sample gave at least 2.5 million paired-end reads containing CDR3. TCRdb analysed the 5' RACE reads with MiXCR anew, one entry per CDR3 protein. There are 920,000 or so distinct CDR3 sequences in the sample; around 43% occur only once, and over 15% lies in the top ten. Germline V gene lookup returns CDR1 SGDLS and CDR2 YYNGEE. The CDR3 runs 16 residues. Study-wide results and limits: Unsorted PBMCs ruled out conclusive naive versus antigen-experienced comparison.

On this clonotype: Its antigen is not identified. One end of the junction does not line up with germline, which may come from a read error.

This TCR came from an older woman in good health. The genes are TRBV9 and TRBJ2-3, with TRBD2 matching 7 bases. Sequenced input: blood. The CDR3 DNA reads TGTGCCAGCAGCGTAGAAGGTCCTAGCGGAACAGATTCGCAGTATTTT. Translating gives CASSVEGPSGTDSQYF.